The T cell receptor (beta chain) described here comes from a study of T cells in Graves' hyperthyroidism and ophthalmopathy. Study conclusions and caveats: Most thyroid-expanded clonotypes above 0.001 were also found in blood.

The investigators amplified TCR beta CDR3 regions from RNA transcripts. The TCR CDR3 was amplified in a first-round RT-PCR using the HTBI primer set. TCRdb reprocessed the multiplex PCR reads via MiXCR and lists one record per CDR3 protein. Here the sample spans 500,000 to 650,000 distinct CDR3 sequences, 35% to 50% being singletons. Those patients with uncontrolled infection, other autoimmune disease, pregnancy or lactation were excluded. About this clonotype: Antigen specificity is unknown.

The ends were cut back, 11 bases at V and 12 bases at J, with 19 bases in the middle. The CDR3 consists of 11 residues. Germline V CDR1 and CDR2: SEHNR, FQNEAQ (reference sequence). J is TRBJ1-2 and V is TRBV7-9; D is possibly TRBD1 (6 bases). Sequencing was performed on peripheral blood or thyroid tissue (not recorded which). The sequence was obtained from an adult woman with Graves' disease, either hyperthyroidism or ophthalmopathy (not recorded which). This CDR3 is CASANRAGNTF. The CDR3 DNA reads TGTGCCTCCGCTAACAGGGCTGGAAACACCTTC.